The T cell receptor beta chain under discussion was sequenced for a study of graft-versus-host responses after intestinal transplantation. Study overall: Multivisceral, liver-intestinal, or isolated intestinal transplants were performed in recipients. The recipients all started with anti-thymocyte globulin induction and then took tacrolimus and steroids for three to four years. Study results and limitations: Detected in recipient marrow were GvH clones, some of which were first observed in ileum or blood. Allograft graft-versus-host to host-versus-graft clonal ratios ran high in patients with graft-donor T cell macrochimerism.

Sequenced by immunoSEQ multiplex PCR; TCRdb stores in-frame clones only, minus some. The data hold 90,000 to 100,000 clones, with around 90% observed a single time. Germline CDR1 SGHRS, CDR2 YFSETQ. This CDR3 has 14 amino acids. V gave up 2 bases and J gave up 3 bases; unmatched junction bases: 5. A word on this clone: The target antigen is unknown.

This sequence originates from a human donor who received an intestinal transplant. The specimen was unstimulated CD8+ T cells sorted from spleen or lymph node cells, collected before intestinal transplant. The rearrangement uses TRBV5-1 and TRBJ2-7; 7 nucleotides line up with TRBD2. The CDR3 bases are TGCGCCAGCAGCTTAGCGGGGTTGGACTACGAGCAGTACTTC. Amino acids: CASSLAGLDYEQYF. The full variable domain, with the rest looked up from reference TRBV5-1 and TRBJ2-7, is KAGVTQTPRYLIKTRGQQVTLSCSPISGHRSVSWYQQTPGQGLQFLFEYFSETQRNKGNFPGRFSGRQFSNSRSEMNVSTLELGDSALYLCASSLAGLDYEQYFGPGTRLTVT.